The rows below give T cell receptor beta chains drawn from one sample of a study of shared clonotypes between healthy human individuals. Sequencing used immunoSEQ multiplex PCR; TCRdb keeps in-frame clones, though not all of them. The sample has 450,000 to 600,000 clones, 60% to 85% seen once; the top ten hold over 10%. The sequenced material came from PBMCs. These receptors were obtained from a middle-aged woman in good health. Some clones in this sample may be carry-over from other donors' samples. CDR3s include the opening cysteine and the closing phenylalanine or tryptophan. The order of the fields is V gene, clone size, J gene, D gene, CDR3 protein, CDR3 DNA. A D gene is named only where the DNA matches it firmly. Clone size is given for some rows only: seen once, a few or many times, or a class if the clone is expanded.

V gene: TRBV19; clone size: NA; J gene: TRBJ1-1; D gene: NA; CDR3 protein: CASSIRAGDTEAFF; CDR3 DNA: TGTGCCAGTAGTATTCGGGCAGGGGACACTGAAGCTTTCTTT
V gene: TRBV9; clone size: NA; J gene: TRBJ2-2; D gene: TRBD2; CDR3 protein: CASSSGLAGEAGELFF; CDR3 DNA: TGTGCCAGCAGCTCAGGACTAGCGGGAGAAGCCGGGGAGCTGTTTTTT
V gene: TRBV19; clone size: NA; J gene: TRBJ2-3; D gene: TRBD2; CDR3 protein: CASSITTSVGRDRTDTQYF; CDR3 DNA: TGTGCCAGTAGTATAACGACTAGCGTAGGGCGCGATCGCACAGATACGCAGTATTTT
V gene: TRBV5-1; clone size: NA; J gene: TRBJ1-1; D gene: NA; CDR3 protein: CASSSGGGAFF; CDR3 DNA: TGCGCCAGCAGCTCGGGCGGGGGAGCTTTCTTT
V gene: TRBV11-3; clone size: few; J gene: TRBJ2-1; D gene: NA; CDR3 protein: CASSLGAGSDEQFF; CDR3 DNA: TGTGCCAGCAGCTTAGGGGCAGGGAGCGATGAGCAGTTCTTC
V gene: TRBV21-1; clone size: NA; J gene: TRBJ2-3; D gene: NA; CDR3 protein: CASSKALSGLCTDTQYF; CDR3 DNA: TGTGCCAGCAGCAAAGCGCTTTCGGGATTGTGCACAGATACGCAGTATTTT
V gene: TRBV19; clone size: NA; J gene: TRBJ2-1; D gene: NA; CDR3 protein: CATTKFSQKFNEQFF; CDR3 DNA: TGTGCCACCACTAAGTTTAGCCAGAAGTTCAATGAGCAGTTCTTC
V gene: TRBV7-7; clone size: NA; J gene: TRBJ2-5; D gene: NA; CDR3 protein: CASSPGGRQETQYF; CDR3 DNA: TGTGCCAGCAGCCCCGGAGGGCGTCAAGAGACCCAGTACTTC
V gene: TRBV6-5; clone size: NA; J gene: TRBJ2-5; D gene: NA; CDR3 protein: CASMGTWQETQYF; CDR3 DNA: TGTGCCAGCATGGGGACTTGGCAAGAGACCCAGTACTTC
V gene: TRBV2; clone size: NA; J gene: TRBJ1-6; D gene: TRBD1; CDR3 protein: CASSYRDRNSPLHF; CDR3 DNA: TGTGCCAGCAGTTATAGGGACAGAAATTCACCCCTCCACTTT
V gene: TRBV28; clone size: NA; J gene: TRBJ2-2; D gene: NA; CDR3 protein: CASSLRVREGELFF; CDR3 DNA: TGTGCCAGCAGTTTGCGGGTCAGGGAGGGGGAGCTGTTTTTT
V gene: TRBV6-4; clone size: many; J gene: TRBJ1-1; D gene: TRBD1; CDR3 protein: CASSESGTANTEAFF; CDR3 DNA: TGTGCCAGCAGTGAGTCTGGGACAGCAAACACTGAAGCTTTCTTT
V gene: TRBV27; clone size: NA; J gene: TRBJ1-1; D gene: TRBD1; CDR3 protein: CASRQGSEAFF; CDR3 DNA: TGTGCCAGCAGACAGGGGTCTGAAGCTTTCTTT
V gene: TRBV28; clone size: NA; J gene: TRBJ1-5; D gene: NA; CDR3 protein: CASSSVRNQPQHF; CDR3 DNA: TGTGCCAGCAGTTCGGTGAGGAATCAGCCCCAGCATTTT
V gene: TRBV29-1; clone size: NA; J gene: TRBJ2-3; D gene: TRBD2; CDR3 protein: CSVSGRATDTQYF; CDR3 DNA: TGCAGCGTAAGCGGGAGGGCAACAGATACGCAGTATTTT
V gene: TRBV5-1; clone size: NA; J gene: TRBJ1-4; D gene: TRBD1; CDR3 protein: CASSLRTGNEKLFF; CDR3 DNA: TGCGCCAGCAGCCTTCGGACAGGGAACGAAAAACTGTTTTTT
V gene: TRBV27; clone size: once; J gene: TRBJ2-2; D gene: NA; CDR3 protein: CASTPGGLNTGELFF; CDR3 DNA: TGTGCCAGCACCCCCGGCGGGCTCAACACCGGGGAGCTGTTTTTT
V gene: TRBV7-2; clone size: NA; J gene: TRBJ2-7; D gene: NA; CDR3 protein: CASSQWWRVEQYF; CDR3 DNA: TGTGCCAGCAGCCAATGGTGGAGGGTCGAGCAGTACTTC
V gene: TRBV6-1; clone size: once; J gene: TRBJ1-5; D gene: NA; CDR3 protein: CASNEFRNSNQPQHF; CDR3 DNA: TGTGCCAGCAACGAATTCAGGAATAGCAATCAGCCCCAGCATTTT
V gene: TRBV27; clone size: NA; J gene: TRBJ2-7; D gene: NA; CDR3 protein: CASSLNRAGYEQYF; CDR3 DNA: TGTGCCAGCAGCCTTAACAGGGCAGGGTACGAGCAGTACTTC
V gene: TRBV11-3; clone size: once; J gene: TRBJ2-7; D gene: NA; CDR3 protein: CASSRGGQEYYEQYF; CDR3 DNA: TGTGCCAGCAGCCGCGGGGGACAGGAGTACTACGAGCAGTACTTC
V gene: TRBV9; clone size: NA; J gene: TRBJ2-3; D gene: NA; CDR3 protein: CASSVGRGHTDTQYF; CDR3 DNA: TGTGCCAGCAGCGTAGGGCGGGGACACACAGATACGCAGTATTTT
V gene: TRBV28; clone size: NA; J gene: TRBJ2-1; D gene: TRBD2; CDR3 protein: CASSPPSGRANEQFF; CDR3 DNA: TGTGCCAGCAGTCCACCGAGCGGGAGGGCCAATGAGCAGTTCTTC
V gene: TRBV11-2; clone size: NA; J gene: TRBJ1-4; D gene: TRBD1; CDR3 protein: CASSPGQGAANEKLFF; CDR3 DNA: TGTGCCAGCAGCCCGGGACAGGGGGCGGCTAATGAAAAACTGTTTTTT
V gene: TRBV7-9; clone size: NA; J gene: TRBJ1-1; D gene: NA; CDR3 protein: CASSPEAQGNAFF; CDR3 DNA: TGTGCCAGCAGCCCGGAGGCACAGGGTAATGCTTTCTTT
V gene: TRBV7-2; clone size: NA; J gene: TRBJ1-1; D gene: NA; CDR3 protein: CASSSNPLTEAFF; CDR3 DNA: TGTGCCAGCAGCTCAAACCCCCTGACTGAAGCTTTCTTT
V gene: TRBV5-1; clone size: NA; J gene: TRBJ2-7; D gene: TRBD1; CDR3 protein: CASSLGSDRGYSYEQYF; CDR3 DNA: TGCGCCAGCAGCTTGGGTTCCGACAGGGGTTACTCCTACGAGCAGTACTTC
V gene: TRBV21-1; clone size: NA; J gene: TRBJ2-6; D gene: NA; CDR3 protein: CASSKEEGRSSGANVLTF; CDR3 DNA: TGTGCCAGCAGCAAAGAGGAGGGCCGGAGCTCTGGGGCCAACGTCCTGACTTTC
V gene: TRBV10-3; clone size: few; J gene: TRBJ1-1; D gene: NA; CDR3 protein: CATGDTEAFF; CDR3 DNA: TGTGCCACCGGGGACACTGAAGCTTTCTTT
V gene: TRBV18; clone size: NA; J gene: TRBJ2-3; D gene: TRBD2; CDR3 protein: CASSGGSLTDTQYF; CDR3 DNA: TGTGCCAGCTCGGGCGGGAGTCTCACAGATACGCAGTATTTT
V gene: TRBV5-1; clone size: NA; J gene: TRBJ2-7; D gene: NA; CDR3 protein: CASSPLGANYEQYF; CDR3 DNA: TGCGCCAGCAGCCCCCTTGGAGCAAACTACGAGCAGTACTTC
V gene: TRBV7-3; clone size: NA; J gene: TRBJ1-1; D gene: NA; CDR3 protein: CASSLNTNTEAFF; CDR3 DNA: TGTGCCAGCAGCTTAAACACAAACACTGAAGCTTTCTTT
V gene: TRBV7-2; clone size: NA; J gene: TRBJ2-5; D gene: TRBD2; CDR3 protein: CASSSLGLAGETQYF; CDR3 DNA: TGTGCCAGCAGCTCCCTGGGACTAGCGGGAGAGACCCAGTACTTC
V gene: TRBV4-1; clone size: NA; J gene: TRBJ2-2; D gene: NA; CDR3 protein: CASSQVGGPGELFF; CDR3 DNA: TGCGCCAGCAGCCAAGTCGGAGGCCCCGGGGAGCTGTTTTTT
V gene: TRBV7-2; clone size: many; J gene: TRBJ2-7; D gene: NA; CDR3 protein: CASSLGPMSSYEQYF; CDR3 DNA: TGTGCCAGCAGCCTAGGACCTATGAGCTCCTACGAGCAGTACTTC
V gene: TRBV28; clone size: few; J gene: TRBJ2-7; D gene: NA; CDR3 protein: CASSKRGPLPYEQYF; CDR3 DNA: TGTGCCAGCAGTAAGAGGGGTCCTCTTCCCTACGAGCAGTACTTC
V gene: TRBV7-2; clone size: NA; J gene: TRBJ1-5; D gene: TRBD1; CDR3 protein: CASSPSADRGIQPQHF; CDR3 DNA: TGTGCCAGCAGCCCCTCCGCTGACAGGGGAATTCAGCCCCAGCATTTT
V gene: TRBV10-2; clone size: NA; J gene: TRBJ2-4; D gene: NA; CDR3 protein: CASSESTKNIQYF; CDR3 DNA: TGCGCCAGCAGTGAGTCGACCAAAAACATTCAGTACTTC
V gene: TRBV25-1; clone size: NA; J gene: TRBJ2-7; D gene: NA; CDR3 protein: CASSSPRNTHTYEQYF; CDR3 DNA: TGTGCCAGCAGTTCACCCCGAAACACCCATACCTACGAGCAGTACTTC
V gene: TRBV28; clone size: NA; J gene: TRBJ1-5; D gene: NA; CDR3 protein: CASGLGNQPQHF; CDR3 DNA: TGTGCCAGCGGCCTCGGCAATCAGCCCCAGCATTTT
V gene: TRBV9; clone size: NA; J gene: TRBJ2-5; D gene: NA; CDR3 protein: CASSVAGSQETQYF; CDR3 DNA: TGTGCCAGCAGCGTAGCAGGGTCCCAAGAGACCCAGTACTTC
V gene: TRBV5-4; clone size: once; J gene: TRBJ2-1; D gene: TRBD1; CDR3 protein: CASSSTGHSYNEQFF; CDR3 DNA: TGTGCCAGCAGCTCGACAGGGCACTCCTACAATGAGCAGTTCTTC
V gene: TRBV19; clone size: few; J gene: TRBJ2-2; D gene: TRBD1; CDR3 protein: CASSIRPGTGGTGELFF; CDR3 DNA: TGTGCCAGTAGTATCAGGCCCGGGACAGGGGGGACCGGGGAGCTGTTTTTT
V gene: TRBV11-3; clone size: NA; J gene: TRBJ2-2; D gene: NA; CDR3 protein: CASSLDTTGELFF; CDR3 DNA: TGTGCCAGCAGCTTAGATACGACCGGGGAGCTGTTTTTT
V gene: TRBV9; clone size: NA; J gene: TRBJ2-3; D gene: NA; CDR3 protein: CASSDLRDSTDTQYF; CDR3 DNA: TGTGCCAGCAGCGACCTCCGGGACAGCACAGATACGCAGTATTTT
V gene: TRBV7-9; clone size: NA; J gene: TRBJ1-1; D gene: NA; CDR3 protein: CASSLVKGRIEAFF; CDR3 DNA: TGTGCCAGCAGCTTGGTCAAGGGGCGGATTGAAGCTTTCTTT